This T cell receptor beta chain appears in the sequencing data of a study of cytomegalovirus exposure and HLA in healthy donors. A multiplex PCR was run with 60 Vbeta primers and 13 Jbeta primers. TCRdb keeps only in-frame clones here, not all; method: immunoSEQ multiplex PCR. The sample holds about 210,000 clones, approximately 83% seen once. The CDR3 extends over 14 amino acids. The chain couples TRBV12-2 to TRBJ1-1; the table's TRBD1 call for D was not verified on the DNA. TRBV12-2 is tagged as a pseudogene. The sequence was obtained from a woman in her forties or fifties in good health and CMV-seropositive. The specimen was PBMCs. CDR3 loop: CASRCAGDNTEAFF. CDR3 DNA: TGTGCAAGTCGCTGTGCAGGGGATAACACTGAAGCTTTCTTT.